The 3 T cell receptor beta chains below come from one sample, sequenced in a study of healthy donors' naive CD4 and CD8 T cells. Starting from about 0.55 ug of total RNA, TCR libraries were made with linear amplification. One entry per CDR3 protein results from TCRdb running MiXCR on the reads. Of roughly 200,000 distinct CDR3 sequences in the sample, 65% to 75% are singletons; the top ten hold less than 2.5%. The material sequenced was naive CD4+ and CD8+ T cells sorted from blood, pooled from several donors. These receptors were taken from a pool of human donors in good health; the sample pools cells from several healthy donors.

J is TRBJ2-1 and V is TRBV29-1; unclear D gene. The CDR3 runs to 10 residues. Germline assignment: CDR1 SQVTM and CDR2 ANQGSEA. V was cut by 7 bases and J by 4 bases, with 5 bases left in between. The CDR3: CSALYNEQFF. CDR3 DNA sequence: TGCAGCGCACTTTACAATGAGCAGTTCTTC.

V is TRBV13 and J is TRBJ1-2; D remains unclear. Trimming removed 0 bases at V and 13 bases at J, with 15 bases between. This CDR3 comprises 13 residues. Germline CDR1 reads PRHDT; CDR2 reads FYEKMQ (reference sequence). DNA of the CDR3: TGTGCCAGCAGCTTAGGATACGGGGAGAGACTCACCTTC. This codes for CASSLGYGERLTF.

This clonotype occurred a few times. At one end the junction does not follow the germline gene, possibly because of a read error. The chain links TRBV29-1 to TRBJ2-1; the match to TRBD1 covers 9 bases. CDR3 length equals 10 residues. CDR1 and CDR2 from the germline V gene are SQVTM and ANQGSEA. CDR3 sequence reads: CSVYRDREVF. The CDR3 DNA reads TGCAGCGTTTACCGGGACAGGGAGGTCTTC.